This TCR beta chain was identified during a study of a mutant IDH1 vaccine in newly diagnosed glioma. Study as a whole: Beginning 4-6 weeks after radiotherapy alone, or with temozolomide cycles, vaccination took place. Patients previously underwent radiotherapy, temozolomide, or both, and most underwent both. Among treated patients, approximately 60% were male and around 40% female, and mean age was around 40 years.

Worth noting for this clone: What it binds is unknown.

The V gene end was trimmed by 5 bases and the J gene end by 1 base; junction bases not matched to a gene: 5. Germline CDR1 is SGHTA and CDR2 is FQGNSA. The CDR3 is made up of 15 amino acids. Data came from immunoSEQ multiplex PCR; TCRdb stores just in-frame clones and leaves some out. The sample contains around 50,000 clones, around 90% of which appear only once. The time point is: week 5, during vaccination. All doses held 300 ug of mutant IDH1 20-mer peptide, with topical imiquimod. Each astrocytoma in the donors was new, WHO grade 3 or 4, IDH1-mutant and ATRX-lost. This TCR derives from a middle-aged woman with glioma. The V call is TRBV7-2, the J call TRBJ1-3; 7 bases are shared with TRBD1. Sequences were derived from PBMCs, sampled from a glioma patient whose treatment included an IDH1 peptide vaccine. This CDR3 reads CASSGRQGSGNTIYF. The CDR3 coding sequence is TGTGCCAGCAGCGGTCGACAGGGTTCTGGAAACACCATATATTTT. The full variable domain, its missing parts supplied by reference TRBV7-2 and TRBJ1-3, is GAGVSQSPSNKVTEKGKDVELRCDPISGHTALYWYRQSLGQGLEFLIYFQGNSAPDKSGLPSDRFSAERTGGSVSTLTIQRTQQEDSAVYLCASSGRQGSGNTIYFGEGSWLTVV.